Below, 18 T cell receptor beta chains from the same sample are listed, as sequenced in a study of blood T cells in healthy people across ages. For the second PCR, which ran for about 7 to 11 cycles, a sample-barcoded 5' primer and a J-beta primer mix were used. TCRdb reprocessed the 5' RACE reads with MiXCR, giving one entry per CDR3 protein. This repertoire shows more than 800,000 distinct CDR3 sequences, 25% to 35% found once; its top ten account for 17%. Sequences were obtained from blood. The source of these receptors is a woman aged 80 or over in good health.

This clonotype was detected a few times. The chain couples TRBV20-1 to TRBJ1-6; D is perhaps TRBD1 (6 bases). This CDR3 is built from 16 residues. Looked up from germline, CDR1 is DFQATT and CDR2 is SNEGSKA (reference sequence). Trimming took 1 base from V and 0 from J, leaving 10 bases between them. CDR3 region: CSARAGASSYNSPLHF. The CDR3 region has the DNA TGCAGTGCTAGAGCAGGGGCCAGCTCCTATAATTCACCCCTCCACTTT.

This clonotype occurred many times. V is TRBV6-2 or TRBV6-3 and J is TRBJ1-2; possibly TRBD1 for D (6 bases). The CDR3 extends over 15 amino acids. Germline CDR1 reads MNHEY; CDR2 reads SVGEGT. With 0 bases removed from V and 8 bases from J, the gap between germline ends came to 16 bases. The CDR3 protein is CASSYSGRQGSGYTF. CDR3 nucleotide sequence: TGTGCCAGCAGTTACTCCGGGCGGCAGGGGAGCGGCTACACCTTC.

Comment on this clonotype: This may be a read error, as it is one base from a much larger clone. This sequence joins TRBV29-1 and TRBJ1-1; a weak D match, TRBD1 (5 bases). Per germline, CDR1 SQVTM and CDR2 ANQGSEA. The V gene lost 4 bases and the J gene lost 12 bases, with 18 bases spanning the gap. This CDR3 contains 12 residues. The CDR3 DNA is TGCAGCGTTGTACCCAGGCAGGGTAACACTTTCTTT. Protein sequence: CSVVPRQGNTFF.

The chain has TRBV6-2 or TRBV6-3 and TRBJ2-5, with no clear D. TRBJ2-7 matches the DNA end more closely, so the J call is doubtful. Germline assignment: CDR1 MNHEY and CDR2 SVGEGT. The CDR3 length is 14 residues. DNA of the CDR3: TGTGCCAGCAGTTACTCCATTGGCAGCTACGAGCAGTACTTC. Its protein product is CASSYSIGSYEQYF.

This clonotype was observed at least ten times. V gene TRBV6-6 combines with J gene TRBJ2-7; possibly TRBD1 for D (5 bases). Germline loops: CDR1 MNHNY, CDR2 SVGAGI (reference sequence). Trimming took 2 bases from V and 3 from J, leaving 11 bases between them. This CDR3 has 14 amino acids. CDR3 protein: CASSYTDTGYEQYF. The DNA of the CDR3 is TGTGCCAGCAGTTACACGGACACGGGCTACGAGCAGTACTTC.

Worth noting for this clonotype: A read error may be the cause here, since a much bigger clone is one base away. The chain couples TRBV12-3 or TRBV12-4 to TRBJ1-4; no reliable D call. The CDR3 extends over 14 amino acids. This chain's CDR3 is CAGSFRTTYEKLFF. The DNA for the CDR3 is TGTGCCGGCAGTTTTAGGACGACGTATGAAAAACTGTTTTTT.

The genes are TRBV7-8 and TRBJ1-5, with TRBD1 matching 7 bases. J gave up 6 bases and V 5 bases, and 13 bases lay outside the gene matches. The CDR3 is 16 residues long. CDR1 is SGHVS, CDR2 FQNEAQ, per germline. The CDR3 reads CASSTRQGYESQPQHF. In DNA, the CDR3 is TGTGCCAGCAGCACAAGACAGGGTTATGAAAGTCAGCCCCAGCATTTT. The full variable domain, its missing parts supplied by reference TRBV7-8 and TRBJ1-5, is GAGVSQSPRYKVAKRGQDVALRCDPISGHVSLFWYQQALGQGPEFLTYFQNEAQLDKSGLPSDRFFAERPEGSVSTLKIQRTQQEDSAVYLCASSTRQGYESQPQHFGDGTRLSIL.

In this sample, this clonotype turned up many times. This chain joins TRBV5-1 and TRBJ2-1; 8 positions agree with TRBD1. Germline CDR1 SGHRS, CDR2 YFSETQ. With 4 bases clipped from V and 5 bases from J, the junction kept 5 bases outside the gene matches. The length of the CDR3 is 14 residues. The DNA for the CDR3 is TGCGCCAGCAGCACCGGGACAGGAGACAATGAGCAGTTCTTC. Protein sequence: CASSTGTGDNEQFF.

This chain's CDR3 is CASSLGGQSGELFF. The CDR3, as DNA: TGTGCCAGCAGCTTGGGAGGGCAGAGCGGGGAGCTGTTTTTT. The rearrangement uses TRBV5-5 and TRBJ2-2; D perhaps matches TRBD2 (5 bases). CDR1 and CDR2 (germline): SGHKS, YYEKEE (reference sequence). Trimming left V 0 bases short and J 7 bases short, with 10 bases between. The CDR3 runs to 14 residues. Drawing the rest from reference TRBV5-5 and TRBJ2-2, the complete variable domain is DAGVTQSPTHLIKTRGQQVTLRCSPISGHKSVSWYQQVLGQGPQFIFQYYEKEERGRGNFPDRFSARQFPNYSSELNVNALLLGDSALYLCASSLGGQSGELFFGEGSRLTVL.

The chain has TRBV7-2 and TRBJ1-3, with D possibly being TRBD1 (5 bases). The CDR3 loop spans 15 amino acids. Germline loops: CDR1 SGHTA, CDR2 FQGNSA. With 5 bases removed from V and 0 bases from J, the gap between germline ends came to 11 bases. The CDR3 DNA follows: TGTGCCAGCAGCCGTACCAGGGCCTCTGGAAACACCATATATTTT. Protein: CASSRTRASGNTIYF.

The table lists this clonotype with a few counts. The rearrangement joins TRBV14 to TRBJ2-1; TRBD2 matches 9 bases. Germline V gene sequence: CDR1 SGHDN, CDR2 FVKESK. There are 15 residues in the CDR3. Trimming removed 6 bases from V and 3 bases from J; junction bases left unmatched: 6. In DNA, the CDR3 is TGTGCCAGCAGAGATAGCGGGGGCTACTACAATGAGCAGTTCTTC. It translates to CASRDSGGYYNEQFF.

V is TRBV12-3 or TRBV12-4 and J is TRBJ1-4; D call uncertain. The CDR3 sequence is 15 residues long. V was shortened by 1 base and J by 3 bases, with 9 bases between the two germline ends. The CDR3 region has the DNA TGTGCCAGCAGTTTAGGGGGAAGGGCTAATGAAAAACTGTTTTTT. This translates into CASSLGGRANEKLFF.

The chain links TRBV11-2 to TRBJ2-7, with a possible D match to TRBD1 (6 bases). The germline gives CDR1 SGHAT, CDR2 FQNNGV. Trimming took 4 bases from V and 7 from J, leaving 20 bases between them. This CDR3 region has 15 residues. CDR3 in DNA: TGTGCCAGCAGCTCCAACCCCACAAGGGGGAATGAGCAGTACTTC. It encodes CASSSNPTRGNEQYF.

Details on this clonotype: Since a much larger clone is just one base distant, this may be a read error. The chain combines TRBV6-2 or TRBV6-3 with TRBJ2-3; D is perhaps TRBD1 or TRBD2 (5 bases each). This CDR3 spans 15 amino acids. CDR1 and CDR2 from the germline V gene are MNHEY and SVGEGT. The V gene lost 2 bases and the J gene lost 4 bases, with 13 bases spanning the gap. The CDR3 DNA reads TGTGCCAGCAGTTACATGGGACCAGTTTCAGATACGCAGTATTTT. Its translation is CASSYMGPVSDTQYF.

This clonotype was observed a handful of times. The rearrangement links TRBV12-3 or TRBV12-4 to TRBJ2-2; 11 bases fit TRBD1. The V segment lost 6 bases and the J segment 7 bases; nucleotides outside the gene matches: 4. This CDR3 region has 14 residues. The CDR3 protein is CASSGQGAVGELFF. Here the CDR3 DNA reads TGTGCCAGCAGCGGACAGGGGGCCGTCGGGGAGCTGTTTTTT.

About this clonotype: A much bigger clone sits one base away, suggesting this may be a read error. The chain uses TRBV5-1 and TRBJ2-5; D unresolved. This CDR3 has 14 residues. In germline, CDR1 is SGHRS, CDR2 YFSETQ. V was shortened by 3 bases and J by 5 bases, with 14 bases between the two germline ends. The CDR3 DNA reads as TGCGCCAGCAGCTCGGACCGGCGCGAGGAGACCCAGTACTTC. Its translation is CASSSDRREETQYF.

This clonotype has just a few counts. This chain uses TRBV20-1 with TRBJ1-2; D remains ambiguous. CDR3 length: 11 amino acids. With 3 bases removed from V and 8 bases from J, the gap between germline ends came to 10 bases. CDR1 is DFQATT, CDR2 SNEGSKA, per germline (reference sequence). The CDR3: CSAREGYGYTF. The CDR3 coding sequence is TGCAGTGCTAGGGAGGGTTACGGCTACACCTTC.

This clonotype was detected many times. The V gene is TRBV20-1, the J gene TRBJ2-7; D possibly uses TRBD1 or TRBD2 (5 bases each). Trimming stripped 5 bases from V and 4 bases from J, with 15 bases between. Germline V CDR1 and CDR2: DFQATT, SNEGSKA (reference sequence). CDR3 length equals 13 residues. The CDR3 DNA reads as TGCAGTGCTCCAGGGAGTATCGCGTACGAGCAGTACTTC. As protein: CSAPGSIAYEQYF.